The TCR beta chain described here comes from a study of tumor and adjacent non-tumor tissue in lung cancer. Study-wide background: Patients comprised some eleven adenocarcinoma, a couple of squamous cell carcinoma and 1 small cell lung cancer.

The library came from three nested PCR rounds adapted from ARM-PCR protocols. TCRdb re-analysed the multiplex PCR reads in MiXCR, keeping a single row per CDR3 protein. The repertoire includes 90,000 to 110,000 distinct CDR3 sequences, around 80% of them detected once, and about 39% sits in the top ten. CDR1 and CDR2 from the germline V gene are MNHNY and SVGAGI (reference sequence). The CDR3 consists of 12 residues. No cell sorting was done before RNA was extracted from the tissue. Newly diagnosed lung cancer patients had thoracic surgery in China, August–November 2014, without prior chemotherapy. About this clonotype itself: Its target is unknown. An end of the junction does not agree with germline; a read error may underlie this.

Study observations and caveats: Top 100 clones took a larger repertoire share in normal lung.

The chain is built from TRBV6-6 and TRBJ2-7; 8 bases line up with TRBD1. Input material: lung tumor tissue. The clonotype originates from a woman aged 55-75 years with non-small cell lung cancer. The CDR3 DNA sequence: TGTGCCGGCAGCGACAGGGGCTACAAGCAGTACTTC. It codes for CAGSDRGYKQYF.